This TCR beta chain is drawn from a study of T cells in Graves' hyperthyroidism and ophthalmopathy. General study points: Also found in blood were most expanded thyroid clonotypes above 0.001.

This clonotype was counted a few times. Antigen: not known. With 1 base removed from V and 2 bases from J, the gap between germline ends came to 7 bases. Germline CDR1 reads SGHRS; CDR2 reads YFSETQ. The CDR3 is 13 residues long. The TCR beta CDR3 regions underwent amplification using RNA transcripts as the source. The TCR CDR3 was amplified in a first-round RT-PCR using the HTBI primer set. Each CDR3 protein is one row after TCRdb ran MiXCR on the multiplex PCR reads. This repertoire shows a few hundred thousand distinct CDR3 sequences, about 15% found once; its top ten account for 5.8%. Blood from later-ophthalmopathy patients was taken at first hyperthyroidism diagnosis. The source of the PBMCs was less than 12 ml of fresh peripheral blood.

The sequencing sample was made of blood. The rearrangement uses TRBV5-1 and TRBJ2-7; the D gene is possibly TRBD2 (5 bases). The receptor's source is a woman aged 25-40 years with Graves' hyperthyroidism that later progressed to Graves' ophthalmopathy. CDR3 sequence: CASSLLGAYEQYF. CDR3 DNA sequence: TGCGCCAGCAGCTTGTTGGGAGCCTACGAGCAGTACTTC.